This passage covers 6 T cell receptor beta chains from one sample sequenced in a study of regulatory T cells in long-lasting Graves disease. Time point reported: persistent/refractory GD, antithyroid drugs over 5 years with positive TRAb. With RNA extracted from PBMCs as input, the TCR library was made. The TCR beta library used iRepertoire HTBI primers with Arm-PCR amplification of CDR3. From the multiplex PCR reads, TCRdb called clonotypes with MiXCR, one entry per CDR3 protein. The table has approximately 690,000 distinct CDR3 sequences, 30% seen once. Sequenced here: peripheral blood mononuclear cells (PBMCs), sampled when the disease was refractory, from a patient treated with antithyroid drugs. These receptors originate from a female donor with Graves disease.

The chain joins TRBV16 to TRBJ1-4, with D possibly TRBD1 on 6 matching bases. V lost 0 bases and J 6 bases, leaving 14 bases between the germline ends. The CDR3 is 16 amino acids. From germline, CDR1 is KGHSY and CDR2 FQNENV. CDR3 DNA sequence: TGTGCCAGCAGCCAATCCCCGGCAGGGGCTGATGAAAAACTGTTTTTT. It codes for CASSQSPAGADEKLFF.

This clonotype was detected a few times. The chain couples TRBV24-1 to TRBJ2-2; D gene uncertain. This CDR3 comprises 16 residues. Germline CDR1 is KGHDR and CDR2 is SFDVKD. The V end lost 3 bases, the J end lost 7 bases, and 17 bases lay between the germline ends. CDR3 in amino acids: CATSDTRTSSRGELFF. The CDR3 nucleotides read TGTGCCACCAGTGATACTCGGACGAGCAGCCGCGGGGAGCTGTTTTTT.

About this clonotype itself: The conserved phenylalanine or tryptophan is not found at the CDR3 terminus, so this likely reflects a read error. This chain uses TRBV5-5 with TRBJ2-2; no clear D gene. This CDR3 contains 14 residues. V was cut by 1 base and J by 3 bases, with 7 bases left in between. The V gene's germline CDR1 is SGHKS and CDR2 YYEKEE (reference sequence). The CDR3 coding sequence is TGTGCCAGCAGCTTGTCCCAGTACACCGGGGAGCTGTTTCTT. Protein: CASSLSQYTGELFL.

Worth noting for this clonotype: A much larger clone sits a single nucleotide away, making a read error possible. J is TRBJ1-4 and V is TRBV28; D gene uncertain. This CDR3 is 14 amino acids long. The germline CDR1 and CDR2 sequences are MDHEN and SYDVKM. The CDR3 spells CASSLLGFWEKLSF. The CDR3 coding sequence is TGTGCCAGCAGTTTATTGGGGTTCTGGGAAAAACTGTCTTTT.

The genes are TRBV30 and TRBJ2-2; D may match TRBD1 or TRBD2 (5 bases each). The germline V gene has CDR1 GTSNPN and CDR2 SVGIG (reference sequence). The V end was cut by 3 bases, the J end by 5 bases, with 10 bases between. The CDR3 extends over 13 amino acids. CDR3 in amino acids: CAWRREGTGELFF. CDR3 coding DNA: TGTGCCTGGAGGAGAGAGGGGACCGGGGAGCTGTTTTTT.

This clonotype showed up just a few times. The chain employs TRBV29-1 and TRBJ2-7; perhaps TRBD1 as D (6 bases). The CDR3 contains 12 residues. V was trimmed by 4 bases and J by 6 bases, leaving 13 bases between them. CDR1 and CDR2 from the germline V gene are SQVTM and ANQGSEA. CDR3 sequence (DNA): TGCAGCGTTGGTTCAGGGGTGGGCGAGCAGTACTTC. The encoded protein is CSVGSGVGEQYF.